The rows below give T cell receptor beta chains drawn from one sample of a study of cytomegalovirus exposure and HLA in healthy donors. Some clones are missing from TCRdb's copy, which holds only in-frame ones; the method was immunoSEQ multiplex PCR. The table records some 66,000 clones, approximately 97% of them present only once. Sequenced material: PBMCs. All receptors come from a young woman in good health and CMV-seropositive. Each CDR3 is given with its conserved first and last residue. A D gene is named only where the DNA matches it firmly. For some rows the clone size is stated as once, few or many, or as a class when expanded; others skip it.

d_gene	v_gene	j_gene	abundance	CDR3aa	CDR3nt
TRBD1	TRBV19	TRBJ1-2	-	CASSPLDRSTGYTF	TGTGCCAGTAGTCCACTGGACAGGTCAACTGGCTACACCTTC
-	TRBV28	TRBJ2-7	-	CASSFLYYEQYF	TGTGCCAGCAGTTTCCTGTACTACGAGCAGTACTTC
-	TRBV5-1	TRBJ2-1	-	CASSRRSSYNEQFF	TGCGCCAGCAGCAGGCGGAGCTCCTACAATGAGCAGTTCTTC
TRBD1	TRBV7-9	TRBJ1-5	once	CASSPQGGRQPQHF	TGTGCCAGCAGCCCACAGGGGGGAAGGCAGCCCCAGCATTTT
-	TRBV28	TRBJ1-1	-	CASSSRAVKGDTEAFF	TGTGCCAGCAGTTCACGGGCCGTAAAGGGGGACACTGAAGCTTTCTTT
TRBD1	TRBV6-6	TRBJ1-1	-	CASSYGQGGTEAFF	TGTGCCAGCAGTTACGGACAGGGGGGGACTGAAGCTTTCTTT
TRBD2	TRBV19	TRBJ2-1	-	CASSVGGPNEQFF	TGTGCCAGTAGTGTGGGAGGGCCCAATGAGCAGTTCTTC
TRBD1	TRBV19	TRBJ2-2	-	CASSTTVRDSDKSFNAGELFF	TGTGCCAGTAGTACAACAGTCCGGGACAGCGATAAGTCCTTCAACGCCGGGGAGCTGTTTTTT
TRBD2	TRBV10-1	TRBJ2-1	-	CASSAGGPDNEQFF	TGCGCCAGCAGTGCGGGAGGGCCTGACAATGAGCAGTTCTTC
TRBD2	TRBV6-5	TRBJ2-1	-	CASSYSGTSRNNEQFF	TGTGCCAGCAGTTACTCCGGGACTAGCAGAAACAATGAGCAGTTCTTC
TRBD1	TRBV23-1	TRBJ2-1	-	CASSHPTGGASLLRNEQFF	TGCGCCAGCAGTCACCCCACAGGGGGCGCATCCCTTTTACGCAATGAGCAGTTCTTC
TRBD1	TRBV6-5	TRBJ1-5	once	CASSYAPGTAVNF	TGTGCCAGCAGTTACGCCCCCGGGACAGCCGTCAATTTT
TRBD1	TRBV7-9	TRBJ2-1	-	CASSSGQVRDEQFF	TGTGCCAGCAGCTCGGGACAGGTTAGGGATGAGCAGTTCTTC
-	TRBV15	TRBJ1-1	once	CATSRDETMNTEAFF	TGTGCCACCAGCAGAGATGAGACAATGAACACTGAAGCTTTCTTT
TRBD1	TRBV7-9	TRBJ2-7	-	CASSPPGTGSLEQYF	TGTGCCAGCAGCCCTCCCGGGACAGGGAGTCTCGAGCAGTACTTC
-	TRBV10-3	TRBJ2-1	-	CAISDVVEGDNEQFF	TGTGCCATCAGTGATGTGGTAGAAGGGGACAATGAGCAGTTCTTC
-	TRBV2	TRBJ2-6	-	CASSQRDRRRSGANVLTF	TGTGCCAGCAGCCAGCGGGACAGGCGACGCTCTGGGGCCAACGTCCTGACTTTC
-	TRBV28	TRBJ2-1	once	CASSLNSLYNEQFF	TGTGCCAGCAGTTTAAACAGTCTCTACAATGAGCAGTTCTTC
-	TRBV6-5	TRBJ2-2	-	CASSYYRAGELFF	TGTGCCAGCAGTTACTACAGGGCCGGGGAGCTGTTTTTT
-	TRBV18	TRBJ2-1	-	CASSPPSRRSNNEQFF	TGTGCCAGCTCACCACCGTCTCGCCGGTCGAACAATGAGCAGTTCTTC
-	TRBV4-1	TRBJ1-1	-	CASSLLPHRAEAFF	TGCGCCAGCAGCCTCCTTCCCCACAGGGCTGAAGCTTTCTTT
-	TRBV27	TRBJ2-7	-	CASSTQGGQFSYEQYF	TGTGCCAGCAGCACCCAAGGGGGACAATTCTCCTACGAGCAGTACTTC
TRBD2	TRBV9	TRBJ2-2	-	CASSLTSGTSGRGNTGELFF	TGTGCCAGCAGCCTTACGTCCGGGACTAGCGGGAGAGGTAACACCGGGGAGCTGTTTTTT
-	TRBV27	TRBJ1-5	-	CASAKRRGQPQHF	TGTGCCAGCGCCAAACGGAGAGGTCAGCCCCAGCATTTT
TRBD2	TRBV11-2	TRBJ2-3	-	CASSFPDRVRREFTDTQYF	TGTGCCAGCAGCTTCCCCGATCGGGTTAGGCGGGAGTTCACAGATACGCAGTATTTT
TRBD1	TRBV28	TRBJ1-1	-	CASWAGTVTNTEAFF	TGTGCCAGCTGGGCCGGGACAGTGACCAACACTGAAGCTTTCTTT
-	TRBV6-1	TRBJ1-5	-	CASSGGGGTHSNQPQHF	TGTGCCAGCAGTGGAGGGGGGGGGACTCATAGCAATCAGCCCCAGCATTTT
-	TRBV19	TRBJ2-2	-	CASSIAGDTGELFF	TGTGCCAGTAGTATAGCGGGAGACACCGGGGAGCTGTTTTTT
TRBD1	TRBV7-8	TRBJ1-1	-	CASSFFGTVNTEAFF	TGTGCCAGCAGCTTCTTCGGGACAGTGAACACTGAAGCTTTCTTT
TRBD2	TRBV6-4	TRBJ2-2	once	CASSDRTSTTGELFF	TGTGCCAGCAGTGACAGGACTAGCACGACCGGGGAGCTGTTTTTT
-	TRBV15	TRBJ2-5	-	CATSRDRASEETQYF	TGTGCCACCAGCAGAGATCGGGCTAGCGAAGAGACCCAGTACTTC
TRBD2	TRBV18	TRBJ2-3	-	CASSRTSLAGFLRGTDTQYF	TGTGCCAGCTCACGAACCTCCCTAGCGGGATTCCTCCGGGGCACAGATACGCAGTATTTT
-	TRBV6-1	TRBJ2-7	-	CASSEQGPNEQYF	TGTGCCAGCAGTGAACAGGGGCCCAACGAGCAGTACTTC
TRBD1	TRBV6-1	TRBJ1-2	-	CASIQTGSINGYTF	TGTGCCAGCATCCAGACAGGGTCAATCAACGGCTACACCTTC
-	TRBV27	TRBJ2-3	-	CASSPSTDTQYF	TGTGCCAGCAGTCCGAGCACAGATACGCAGTATTTT
-	TRBV5-1	TRBJ2-1	once	CASRQQVSGDNEQFF	TGCGCCAGCAGACAACAGGTCTCGGGCGACAATGAGCAGTTCTTC
TRBD1	TRBV5-1	TRBJ2-3	-	CASSLLWTGEDTQYF	TGCGCCAGCAGCTTGTTATGGACAGGGGAAGATACGCAGTATTTT
TRBD2	TRBV11-1	TRBJ2-5	once	CASSLVMTSGRETQYF	TGTGCCAGCAGCTTAGTAATGACTAGCGGTCGGGAGACCCAGTACTTC
-	TRBV9	TRBJ2-1	-	CASSVEGDSYNEQFF	TGTGCCAGCAGCGTAGAAGGGGATTCCTACAATGAGCAGTTCTTC
-	TRBV5-6	TRBJ2-7	-	CASSFILQRSSYEQYF	TGTGCCAGCAGCTTTATTCTTCAGCGGAGCTCCTACGAGCAGTACTTC
TRBD1	TRBV7-3	TRBJ1-1	-	CASSLTGGNTEAFF	TGTGCCAGCAGCTTAACAGGGGGCAACACTGAAGCTTTCTTT
-	TRBV28	TRBJ1-1	-	CASSLSGVTEAFF	TGTGCCAGCAGTTTATCGGGAGTCACTGAAGCTTTCTTT
TRBD2	TRBV28	TRBJ2-2	-	CASSLLAGVTGELFF	TGTGCCAGCAGTTTACTAGCGGGAGTCACCGGGGAGCTGTTTTTT
-	TRBV27	TRBJ1-6	-	CASSLSGGRSDSPLHF	TGTGCCAGCAGTTTATCGGGGGGGAGGAGCGATTCACCCCTCCACTTT
TRBD2	TRBV13	TRBJ2-1	-	CASSSTSEPYNEQFF	TGTGCCAGCAGCTCGACTAGCGAACCCTACAATGAGCAGTTCTTC
TRBD1	TRBV6-6	TRBJ2-1	-	CASSFHRGEQFF	TGTGCCAGCAGTTTTCACAGGGGTGAGCAGTTCTTC
TRBD2	TRBV7-3	TRBJ2-1	-	CASSERESSYNEQFF	TGTGCCAGCAGCGAGCGGGAGAGCTCCTACAATGAGCAGTTCTTC
-	TRBV7-9	TRBJ2-2	-	CASSFAAQNTGELFF	TGTGCCAGCAGCTTCGCAGCGCAGAACACCGGGGAGCTGTTTTTT
TRBD1	TRBV28	TRBJ2-2	once	CASSPGGQNTGELFF	TGTGCCAGCAGTCCAGGGGGCCAGAACACCGGGGAGCTGTTTTTT
TRBD2	TRBV7-3	TRBJ2-1	-	CASSLGTRNEQFF	TGTGCCAGCAGCTTAGGGACTAGGAATGAGCAGTTCTTC
-	TRBV4-2	TRBJ2-5	-	CASSQRDVSQETQYF	TGTGCCAGCAGCCAAAGAGATGTCTCTCAAGAGACCCAGTACTTC
-	TRBV28	TRBJ2-3	-	CASSLLGGDTDTQYF	TGTGCCAGCAGTTTACTTGGCGGGGACACAGATACGCAGTATTTT
-	TRBV21-1	TRBJ2-5	-	CASSKSGQDQETQYF	TGTGCCAGCAGCAAATCGGGACAGGACCAAGAGACCCAGTACTTC
-	TRBV11-1	TRBJ1-4	-	CASSPHRETNEKLFF	TGTGCCAGCAGCCCCCACCGGGAAACTAATGAAAAACTGTTTTTT
-	TRBV11-2	TRBJ1-2	-	CASSHTIRQRFYGYTF	TGTGCCAGCAGCCATACCATTAGACAGAGATTCTATGGCTACACCTTC
TRBD1	TRBV28	TRBJ1-5	-	CASSNSRGTGVRNQPQHF	TGTGCCAGCAGTAACAGTAGGGGGACAGGGGTAAGGAATCAGCCCCAGCATTTT
TRBD2	TRBV14	TRBJ2-7	-	CASSQDLGGEGEQYF	TGTGCCAGCAGCCAAGATCTAGGAGGGGAGGGCGAGCAGTACTTC
TRBD2	TRBV5-4	TRBJ2-3	-	CASSGRALTDTQYF	TGTGCCAGCAGCGGGAGGGCACTCACAGATACGCAGTATTTT
TRBD1	TRBV4-1	TRBJ1-2	-	CASSQGQGSYGYTF	TGCGCCAGCAGCCAAGGACAGGGTAGCTATGGCTACACCTTC